A single sample gave rise to the 20 T cell receptor beta chains below, sequenced in a study of cytomegalovirus exposure and HLA in healthy donors. Assay: immunoSEQ multiplex PCR; the TCRdb copy retains only in-frame clones and omits some. The sample has about 63,000 clones; 80% to 90% are singletons. The sample comprised PBMCs. Source of these receptors: a woman under 30 in good health and CMV-seronegative.

V usage is TRBV29-1 and J usage is TRBJ1-1; the match to TRBD1 covers 11 bases. V dropped 6 bases and J dropped 4; count of bases not matched to a gene: 10. The CDR3 is 15 residues long. The germline gives CDR1 SQVTM, CDR2 ANQGSEA. CDR3: CSVPTGGQGGTEAFF. In DNA form, the CDR3 reads TGCAGCGTACCCACAGGGGGACAGGGGGGCACTGAAGCTTTCTTT. The full variable domain, with the rest looked up from reference TRBV29-1 and TRBJ1-1, is SAVISQKPSRDICQRGTSLTIQCQVDSQVTMMFWYRQQPGQSLTLIATANQGSEATYESGFVIDKFPISRPNLTFSTLTVSNMSPEDSSIYLCSVPTGGQGGTEAFFGQGTRLTVV.

For this clone: An end of the junction differs from the germline gene, which may be a read error. This rearrangement joins TRBV9 to TRBJ2-7, with D perhaps TRBD2 (6 bases). This CDR3 has 16 amino acids. Germline V gene data show CDR1 as SGDLS and CDR2 as YYNGEE. For the CDR3, the DNA is TGTGCCAGCAGCGTAGACGGGCGGGGAATCTCCCACGAGCAGTACTTC. It specifies CASSVDGRGISHEQYF.

The chain joins TRBV27 to TRBJ2-1; 8 positions match TRBD2. The CDR3 consists of 14 residues. V shed 6 bases, J shed 7 bases, and the junction held 8 bases outside the gene matches. Per the germline V gene, CDR1 is MNHEY and CDR2 is SMNVEV (reference sequence). The CDR3 protein is CASRTPGLVNEQFF. CDR3 sequence (DNA): TGTGCCAGCAGAACACCGGGACTAGTAAATGAGCAGTTCTTC.

This chain links TRBV19 with TRBJ2-1; 9 positions match TRBD1. The germline V gene encodes CDR1 LNHDA and CDR2 SQIVND (reference sequence). CDR3 length: 15 residues. V lost 4 bases, J lost 8 bases, and 9 bases stayed unmatched. Here the CDR3 DNA reads TGTGCCAGTAGTAGCCCCGGGACAGGGTCCTATGAGCAGTTCTTC. This translates into CASSSPGTGSYEQFF.

The rearrangement joins TRBV5-1 to TRBJ2-5, with D perhaps matching TRBD2 (6 bases). The length of the CDR3 is 14 residues. Trimming removed 4 bases at V and 4 bases at J, with 14 bases between. Germline loops: CDR1 SGHRS, CDR2 YFSETQ. CDR3 residues: CASSPFGSGETQYF. The CDR3, as DNA: TGCGCCAGCAGCCCCTTCGGGAGTGGAGAGACCCAGTACTTC.

The chain is built from TRBV7-2 and TRBJ1-5, with TRBD1 as a possible D gene (6 bases). V dropped 2 bases and J dropped 0 bases, with 11 bases sitting between them. Germline CDR1 reads SGHTA; CDR2 reads FQGNSA. The CDR3 spans 16 residues. In nucleotides, the CDR3 is TGTGCCAGCAGCTTACAGGCAGGGGATAGCAATCAGCCCCAGCATTTT. It specifies CASSLQAGDSNQPQHF. The full variable domain, completed using reference TRBV7-2 and TRBJ1-5, is GAGVSQSPSNKVTEKGKDVELRCDPISGHTALYWYRQSLGQGLEFLIYFQGNSAPDKSGLPSDRFSAERTGGSVSTLTIQRTQQEDSAVYLCASSLQAGDSNQPQHFGDGTRLSIL.

V and J are TRBV6-6 and TRBJ1-1, with 7 bases that match TRBD1. The germline CDR1 and CDR2 sequences are MNHNY and SVGAGI (reference sequence). The CDR3 is made up of 13 amino acids. Trimming cost V 7 bases and J 5 bases; bases outside gene matches: 7. This CDR3 is CASKTRGSTEAFF. In nucleotides, the CDR3 is TGTGCCAGCAAAACCAGGGGGTCGACTGAAGCTTTCTTT.

The V gene is TRBV4-1, the J gene TRBJ2-3; TRBD2 matches 8 bases. The V segment lost 1 base and the J segment 2 bases; nucleotides outside the gene matches: 11. The CDR3 loop spans 18 amino acids. CDR1 and CDR2 (germline): MGHRA, YSYEKL. CDR3 DNA sequence: TGCGCCAGCAGCCAAGGTGGTGGGCTAGCGGGCCACACAGATACGCAGTATTTT. This sequence encodes CASSQGGGLAGHTDTQYF.

The V gene is TRBV11-3, the J gene TRBJ2-7; the D gene is possibly TRBD2 (6 bases). Germline V lookup: CDR1 SGHNT, CDR2 YENEEA. The CDR3 has 14 residues. Trimming pared 1 base from V and 4 bases from J, leaving 11 bases between. The CDR3, as DNA: TGTGCCAGCAGCTTAGGGCCGGGAGCATACGAGCAGTACTTC. This gives the protein CASSLGPGAYEQYF. The entire variable domain, with the rest obtained from reference TRBV11-3 and TRBJ2-7, is as follows: EAGVVQSPRYKIIEKKQPVAFWCNPISGHNTLYWYLQNLGQGPELLIRYENEEAVDDSQLPKDRFSAERLKGVDSTLKIQPAELGDSAVYLCASSLGPGAYEQYFGPGTRLTVT.

This chain connects TRBV7-6 to TRBJ1-1; 7 bases map to TRBD1. Germline trimming cut 6 bases from V and 8 bases from J; bases unmatched to any gene: 12. Germline V lookup: CDR1 SGHVS, CDR2 FNYEAQ. The CDR3 runs 14 residues. This chain's CDR3 is CASRSSWTGGEAFF. The CDR3 DNA sequence: TGTGCCAGCAGAAGCTCCTGGACAGGCGGGGAAGCTTTCTTT.

This clone was seen a single time. The CDR3 nucleotides read TGTGCCAGCAGCTTAGCCCGGACAGATGAAAAACTGTTTTTT. Translated, it gives CASSLARTDEKLFF. The V gene is TRBV7-2, the J gene TRBJ1-4, with D perhaps matching TRBD1 (6 bases). V lost 0 bases and J lost 6, with 8 bases in between. The CDR3 sequence is 14 residues long. Germline V lookup: CDR1 SGHTA, CDR2 FQGNSA.

The CDR3 nucleotides read TGTGCCAGTAGTCACGGACTCCCTCAGCCCCAGCATTTT. It specifies CASSHGLPQPQHF. The chain combines TRBV19 with TRBJ1-5; D gene ambiguous. The CDR3 is 13 residues long. CDR1 and CDR2 (germline): LNHDA, SQIVND (reference sequence). Between the trimmed V and J ends, which lost 5 bases and 6 bases, there was a span of 11 bases.

This clone was detected a few times. The chain couples TRBV5-1 to TRBJ1-3, with D possibly TRBD1 on 5 matching bases. This CDR3 has 14 amino acids. Germline values: CDR1 SGHRS, CDR2 YFSETQ. Trimming removed 5 bases from V and 2 bases from J, with 11 bases in between. CDR3 loop: CASRIGVAGNTIYF. CDR3 nucleotide sequence: TGCGCCAGCAGAATAGGGGTTGCTGGAAACACCATATATTTT.

CDR3 amino acids: CASSRPGSGADTQYF. The CDR3, as DNA: TGTGCCAGCAGCCGGCCCGGGAGTGGCGCAGATACGCAGTATTTT. V is TRBV11-2 and J is TRBJ2-3, with D tentatively TRBD2 (6 bases). Between the trimmed V and J ends, which lost 5 bases and 4 bases, there was a span of 16 bases. Germline CDR1 and CDR2: SGHAT and FQNNGV. There are 15 residues in the CDR3.

This chain uses TRBV18 with TRBJ2-7; TRBD1 might be the D (5 bases). V lost 3 bases, J lost 2 bases, and 14 bases lay in between. The length of the CDR3 is 15 residues. Per germline, CDR1 KGHSH and CDR2 LQKENI. CDR3 sequence (DNA): TGTGCCAGCTCACCGGGGCCCGCAGAGACCTACGAGCAGTACTTC. Residues: CASSPGPAETYEQYF.

The J gene is TRBJ1-5, the V gene TRBV6-1; D is possibly TRBD1 (5 bases). The CDR3 contains 14 residues. The germline V gene encodes CDR1 MNHNS and CDR2 SASEGT. Trimming took off 6 bases at V and 4 bases at J, with 13 bases between the two ends. In DNA, the CDR3 is TGTGCCAGCAGCCGGGGGGGGAAGAATCAGCCCCAGCATTTT. Amino acid sequence: CASSRGGKNQPQHF.

The chain couples TRBV10-1 to TRBJ2-5, with 8 bases lining up with TRBD1. The V and J ends lost 4 bases and 5 bases, in that order; junction bases with no gene match: 3. The CDR3 has 13 residues. Germline loops: CDR1 WNHNN, CDR2 SYGVQD (reference sequence). CDR3 in DNA: TGCGCCAGCAGTGGGACAGGGTTGGAGACCCAGTACTTC. Protein sequence: CASSGTGLETQYF.

V usage is TRBV5-1 and J usage is TRBJ2-2; 10 bases fit TRBD2. Unmatched junction bases numbered 18, after V lost 4 bases and J lost 3 bases. The length of the CDR3 is 20 residues. CDR1 SGHRS and CDR2 YFSETQ come from the germline V gene. CDR3 sequence reads: CASSPNLAGVDGSDTGELFF. The CDR3 DNA follows: TGCGCCAGCAGCCCTAACCTAGCGGGAGTTGATGGTAGTGACACCGGGGAGCTGTTTTTT.

The J gene is TRBJ2-1, the V gene TRBV5-1; 12 positions agree with TRBD2. There are 15 residues in the CDR3. CDR1 is SGHRS, CDR2 YFSETQ, per germline. The trim removed 5 bases at V and 7 bases at J, leaving 7 bases unmatched. The CDR3 DNA is TGCGCCAGCAGTTCGACTAGCGGGAGTCAGAATGAGCAGTTCTTC. Protein sequence: CASSSTSGSQNEQFF.

This clone was seen a few times. The chain is built from TRBV7-5 and TRBJ2-7; the DNA was not used to check the table's D call, TRBD1. TRBV7-5 is annotated as a pseudogene. This CDR3 comprises 11 residues. This chain's CDR3 is CVRSDRDEQYF. CDR3 bases: TGTGTCAGAAGCGACAGGGACGAGCAGTACTTC.